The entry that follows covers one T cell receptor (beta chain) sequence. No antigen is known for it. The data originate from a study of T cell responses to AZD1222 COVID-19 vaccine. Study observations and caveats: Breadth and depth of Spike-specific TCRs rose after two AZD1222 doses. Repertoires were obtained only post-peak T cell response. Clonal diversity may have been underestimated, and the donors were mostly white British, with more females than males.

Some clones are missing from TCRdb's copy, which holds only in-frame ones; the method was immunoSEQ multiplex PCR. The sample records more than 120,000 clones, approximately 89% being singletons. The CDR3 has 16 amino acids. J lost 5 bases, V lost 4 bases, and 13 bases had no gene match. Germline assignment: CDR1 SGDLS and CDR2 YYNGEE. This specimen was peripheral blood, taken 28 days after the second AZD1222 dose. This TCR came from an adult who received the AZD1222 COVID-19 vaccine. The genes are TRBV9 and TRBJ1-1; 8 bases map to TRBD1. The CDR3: CASSPSPGQGGTEAFF. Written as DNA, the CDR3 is TGTGCCAGCAGCCCCAGCCCAGGACAGGGAGGGACTGAAGCTTTCTTT.